One and the same sample provided the 26 T cell receptor beta chains below, sequenced in a study of cytomegalovirus exposure and HLA in healthy donors. Primers for the PCR totalled 60 Vbeta and 13 Jbeta. Assay: immunoSEQ multiplex PCR; the TCRdb copy retains only in-frame clones and omits some. The table includes roughly 150,000 clones, about 80% detected once. The specimen was PBMCs. Every receptor here comes from a man younger than 30 in good health and CMV-seropositive.

V usage is TRBV4-2 and J usage is TRBJ1-1, with no clear D. The V gene's germline CDR1 is LGHNA and CDR2 YNFKEQ. V was clipped by 3 bases and J by 0 bases, with 11 bases between them. This CDR3 has 15 amino acids. The CDR3 loop is CASSQEDVVNTEAFF. As DNA, the CDR3 is TGTGCCAGCAGCCAGGAGGACGTAGTGAACACTGAAGCTTTCTTT.

The table lists this clone with a few counts. V gene TRBV30 combines with J gene TRBJ2-5; 9 bases map to TRBD2. The CDR3 runs to 18 residues. From germline, CDR1 is GTSNPN and CDR2 SVGIG (reference sequence). Losses at the gene ends were 5 bases for V and 4 bases for J; bases not matched to a gene: 20. CDR3: CAWDRGLVGSGSPETQYF. Here the CDR3 DNA reads TGTGCCTGGGACCGCGGTTTGGTGGGTAGCGGGAGTCCAGAGACCCAGTACTTC.

CDR3 nucleotides: TGTGCCAGCAGCTTCGCGACATTAGGCTACACCTTC. Amino acid sequence: CASSFATLGYTF. This chain connects TRBV7-9 to TRBJ1-2; D not resolved. Between the trimmed V and J ends, which lost 3 bases and 8 bases, there was a span of 10 bases. Germline CDR1 is SEHNR and CDR2 is FQNEAQ (reference sequence). This CDR3 spans 12 amino acids. Looking up the rest from reference TRBV7-9 and TRBJ1-2 gives the full variable domain: DTGVSQNPRHKITKRGQNVTFRCDPISEHNRLYWYRQTLGQGPEFLTYFQNEAQLEKSRLLSDRFSAERPKGSFSTLEIQRTEQGDSAMYLCASSFATLGYTFGSGTRLTVV.

Worth noting for this clone: This CDR3 fails to terminate in the conserved phenylalanine or tryptophan, so it likely reflects a read error. The chain is built from TRBV5-1 and TRBJ1-6, with unresolved D. Trimming removed 2 bases at V and 11 bases at J, with 14 bases between. The length of the CDR3 is 14 residues. Germline V gene data show CDR1 as SGHRS and CDR2 as YFSETQ. CDR3 nucleotide sequence: TGCGCCAGCAGCTTAGGTGACAACGGTCCACCCCTCCACCTT. Translation: CASSLGDNGPPLHL.

The sample holds one count of this clone. The chain couples TRBV9 to TRBJ1-1; unclear D gene. The germline V gene encodes CDR1 SGDLS and CDR2 YYNGEE. Trimming took 3 bases from V and 2 from J, leaving 8 bases between them. The CDR3 is made up of 13 amino acids. The DNA of the CDR3 is TGTGCCAGCAGCGACGCGGGAAACACTGAAGCTTTCTTT. It codes for CASSDAGNTEAFF.

For the CDR3, the DNA is TGTGCCAGCAGCTTGGGTGGGGAGGGGTCCTACGAGCAGTACTTC. This sequence encodes CASSLGGEGSYEQYF. This chain joins TRBV5-4 and TRBJ2-7; TRBD2 matches 7 bases. The V and J ends lost 0 bases and 1 base, in that order; junction bases with no gene match: 4. This CDR3 spans 15 amino acids. Germline lookup yields CDR1 SGHNT and CDR2 YYREEE (reference sequence).

This chain uses TRBV28 with TRBJ1-2; weak D call: TRBD1 (5 bases). Germline CDR1 reads MDHEN; CDR2 reads SYDVKM. The CDR3 is 13 amino acids. V lost 1 base, J lost 4 bases, and 7 bases lay in between. The CDR3 sequence is CASSLSRAYGYTF. CDR3 DNA sequence: TGTGCCAGCAGTTTATCCAGGGCCTATGGCTACACCTTC.

V gene TRBV27 combines with J gene TRBJ1-1; D unclear. The CDR3 runs to 13 residues. Trimming shortened V by 4 bases and J by 4 bases, and 10 bases separated the two germline ends. Germline-derived CDR1 and CDR2 are MNHEY and SMNVEV (reference sequence). The CDR3 DNA follows: TGTGCCAGCAGTTATGCCCTCGGCACTGAAGCTTTCTTT. This translates into CASSYALGTEAFF.

CDR3 loop: CASSSSGAGVPLEKLFF. The CDR3 coding sequence is TGCGCCAGCAGCTCATCTGGGGCGGGGGTCCCCCTTGAAAAACTGTTTTTT. The chain joins TRBV5-1 to TRBJ1-4; tentatively, D is TRBD1 (5 bases). V gave up 3 bases and J gave up 7 bases, with 22 bases separating them. This CDR3 comprises 17 residues. Germline values: CDR1 SGHRS, CDR2 YFSETQ.

This clone was seen once. V and J are TRBV6-5 and TRBJ1-2; possible D gene TRBD1, 5 bases. The CDR3 has 12 residues. From germline, CDR1 is MNHEY and CDR2 SVGAGI. Between the trimmed V and J ends, which lost 6 bases and 7 bases, there was a span of 12 bases. CDR3 in amino acids: CASRTGTLGYTF. DNA for the CDR3: TGTGCCAGCAGAACCGGGACTCTTGGCTACACCTTC.

V and J are TRBV11-2 and TRBJ2-2, with unresolved D. The CDR3 is 14 residues long. V lost 5 bases and J lost 1, with 8 bases in between. Germline V CDR1 and CDR2: SGHAT, FQNNGV. The CDR3 loop reads CASSAKQNTGELFF. The CDR3 bases are TGTGCCAGCAGCGCGAAGCAGAACACCGGGGAGCTGTTTTTT.

The chain combines TRBV7-2 with TRBJ2-1; D gene unclear. Per germline, CDR1 SGHTA and CDR2 FQGNSA. This CDR3 is built from 12 residues. The ends were cut back, 0 bases at V and 8 bases at J, with 5 bases in the middle. CDR3 loop: CASSLAQDEQFF. The CDR3 nucleotides are TGTGCCAGCAGCTTAGCGCAGGATGAGCAGTTCTTC.

V is TRBV4-1 and J is TRBJ1-3, with 9 bases that match TRBD1. V lost 0 bases to trimming and J lost 2 bases; unmatched junction nucleotides: 2. CDR1 and CDR2 from the germline V gene are MGHRA and YSYEKL. The length of the CDR3 is 16 residues. The DNA of the CDR3 is TGCGCCAGCAGCCAAGAAGGGACAGGGACTGGAAACACCATATATTTT. This codes for CASSQEGTGTGNTIYF.

The table lists this clone with a count of one. The DNA of the CDR3 is TGCGCCAGCAGGAAGATAGCGGGAGGTAATGAGCAGTTCTTC. Amino acids: CASRKIAGGNEQFF. This rearrangement joins TRBV10-2 to TRBJ2-1, with 10 bases identical to TRBD2. Germline CDR1 WSHSY, CDR2 SAAADI. The V segment lost 6 bases and the J segment 7 bases; nucleotides outside the gene matches: 6. The CDR3 consists of 14 residues.

This rearrangement joins TRBV6-4 to TRBJ2-3, with 10 bases that match TRBD1. From germline, CDR1 is MRHNA and CDR2 SNTAGT. Trimming cost V 4 bases and J 6 bases; bases outside gene matches: 7. The CDR3 extends over 15 amino acids. CDR3 residues: CASSGRDRGGDTQYF. CDR3 nucleotides: TGTGCCAGCAGTGGGAGGGACAGGGGAGGGGATACGCAGTATTTT.

The chain uses TRBV5-6 and TRBJ1-2; D unclear. Germline assignment: CDR1 SGHDT and CDR2 YYEEEE. The CDR3 consists of 13 residues. V lost 0 bases and J 7 bases, leaving 10 bases between the germline ends. CDR3 in DNA: TGTGCCAGCAGCTTGGCGGCAGCGCGTGGCTACACCTTC. Protein: CASSLAAARGYTF.

The chain combines TRBV7-8 with TRBJ2-5; 7 positions match TRBD2. Germline V gives CDR1 SGHVS, CDR2 FQNEAQ. The CDR3 spans 15 residues. V shed 4 bases, J shed 2 bases, and the junction held 7 bases outside the gene matches. CDR3 coding DNA: TGTGCCAGCAGCTCCTCTAGCGGACATCAAGAGACCCAGTACTTC. Its protein is CASSSSSGHQETQYF.

The chain couples TRBV5-4 to TRBJ2-2; TRBD2 matches 8 bases. Germline V lookup: CDR1 SGHNT, CDR2 YYREEE (reference sequence). With V trimmed by 5 bases and J by 4 bases, 7 bases remained unmatched. This CDR3 has 15 amino acids. CDR3: CASRAGTSGTGELFF. CDR3 in DNA: TGTGCCAGCAGGGCCGGGACTAGTGGCACCGGGGAGCTGTTTTTT. The complete variable domain, with remaining parts taken from reference TRBV5-4 and TRBJ2-2, reads ETGVTQSPTHLIKTRGQQVTLRCSSQSGHNTVSWYQQALGQGPQFIFQYYREEENGRGNFPPRFSGLQFPNYSSELNVNALELDDSALYLCASRAGTSGTGELFFGEGSRLTVL.

This clone was counted a few times. The V gene is TRBV11-2, the J gene TRBJ2-5; tentative D call: TRBD2 (7 bases). Germline lookup yields CDR1 SGHAT and CDR2 FQNNGV. V was pared by 6 bases and J by 5 bases, with 19 bases between. The CDR3 contains 15 residues. CDR3 sequence (DNA): TGTGCCAGCAGACTAGTGGGGGGGCCGGGGGAGACCCAGTACTTC. It is translated as CASRLVGGPGETQYF.

This sequence joins TRBV5-8 and TRBJ1-1; D gene ambiguous. The germline V and J ends were trimmed by 1 base and 6 bases, with 10 bases remaining between them. CDR3 length equals 13 residues. The germline V gene has CDR1 SGHTS and CDR2 YDEGEE. CDR3 DNA: TGTGCCAGCAGCTTGAGAGGGCCGGCTGAAGCTTTCTTT. Amino acids: CASSLRGPAEAFF.

V gene TRBV7-9 combines with J gene TRBJ2-7; 7 bases agree with TRBD1. Germline-derived CDR1 and CDR2 are SEHNR and FQNEAQ (reference sequence). CDR3 length: 13 residues. Losses at the gene ends were 5 bases for V and 3 bases for J; bases not matched to a gene: 4. CDR3 in DNA: TGTGCCAGCAGCCACGGACAGGACTACGAGCAGTACTTC. Its translation: CASSHGQDYEQYF.

The genes are TRBV5-1 and TRBJ2-2; a possible D gene is TRBD1 (6 bases). The CDR3 covers 15 residues. Trimming shortened V by 3 bases and J by 2 bases, and 11 bases separated the two germline ends. Germline assignment: CDR1 SGHRS and CDR2 YFSETQ. The CDR3 reads CASSSRTVNTGELFF. DNA of the CDR3: TGCGCCAGCAGCTCCCGGACAGTTAACACCGGGGAGCTGTTTTTT. Full variable domain (outside the CDR3, taken from reference TRBV5-1 and TRBJ2-2): KAGVTQTPRYLIKTRGQQVTLSCSPISGHRSVSWYQQTPGQGLQFLFEYFSETQRNKGNFPGRFSGRQFSNSRSEMNVSTLELGDSALYLCASSSRTVNTGELFFGEGSRLTVL.

This chain connects TRBV9 to TRBJ2-1; 9 bases map to TRBD1. With V trimmed by 4 bases and J by 2 bases, 10 bases remained unmatched. This CDR3 spans 17 amino acids. Per the germline V gene, CDR1 is SGDLS and CDR2 is YYNGEE. The CDR3 is CASSPRQGGATYNEQFF. CDR3 DNA: TGTGCCAGCAGCCCCCGACAGGGGGGTGCCACCTACAATGAGCAGTTCTTC.

The V call is TRBV5-4, the J call TRBJ2-3; tentatively, D is TRBD2 (5 bases). This CDR3 has 14 amino acids. Trimming stripped 4 bases from V and 4 bases from J, with 13 bases between. Germline values: CDR1 SGHNT, CDR2 YYREEE (reference sequence). The CDR3 coding sequence is TGTGCCAGCAGCAGGACTTATAATCCAGATACGCAGTATTTT. Translation: CASSRTYNPDTQYF.

V and J are TRBV7-6 and TRBJ2-7; 12 bases map to TRBD1. The ends lost 5 bases at V and 7 bases at J; junction bases unmatched: 6. The CDR3 is 14 amino acids. Germline V gene data show CDR1 as SGHVS and CDR2 as FNYEAQ. The CDR3 loop reads CASSRPGQGAEQYF. CDR3 nucleotides: TGTGCCAGCAGCCGGCCGGGACAGGGGGCAGAGCAGTACTTC.

This sequence joins TRBV2 and TRBJ2-7; D perhaps matches TRBD1 (7 bases). The CDR3 spans 16 residues. CDR1 is SNHLY and CDR2 is FYNNEI in the germline V gene. The V gene lost 5 bases and the J gene lost 6 bases, with 23 bases spanning the gap. The CDR3 sequence is CASSIPAAGGPTEQYF. DNA of the CDR3: TGTGCCAGCAGTATCCCGGCAGCAGGGGGGCCGACCGAGCAGTACTTC.